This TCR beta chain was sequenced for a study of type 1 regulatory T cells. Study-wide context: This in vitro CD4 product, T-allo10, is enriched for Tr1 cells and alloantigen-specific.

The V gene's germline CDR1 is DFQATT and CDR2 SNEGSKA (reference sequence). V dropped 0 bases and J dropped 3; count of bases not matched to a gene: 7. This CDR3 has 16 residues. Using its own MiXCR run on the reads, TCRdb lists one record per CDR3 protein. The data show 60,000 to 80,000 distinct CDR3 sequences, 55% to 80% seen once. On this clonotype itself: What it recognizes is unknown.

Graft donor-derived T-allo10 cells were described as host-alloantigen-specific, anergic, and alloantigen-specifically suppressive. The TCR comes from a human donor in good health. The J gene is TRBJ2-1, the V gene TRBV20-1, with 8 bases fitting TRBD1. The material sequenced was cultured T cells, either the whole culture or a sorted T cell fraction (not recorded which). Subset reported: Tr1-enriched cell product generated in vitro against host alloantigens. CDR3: CSARELGTGDYNEQFF. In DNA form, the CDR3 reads TGCAGTGCTAGAGAATTGGGGACAGGAGACTACAATGAGCAGTTCTTC.